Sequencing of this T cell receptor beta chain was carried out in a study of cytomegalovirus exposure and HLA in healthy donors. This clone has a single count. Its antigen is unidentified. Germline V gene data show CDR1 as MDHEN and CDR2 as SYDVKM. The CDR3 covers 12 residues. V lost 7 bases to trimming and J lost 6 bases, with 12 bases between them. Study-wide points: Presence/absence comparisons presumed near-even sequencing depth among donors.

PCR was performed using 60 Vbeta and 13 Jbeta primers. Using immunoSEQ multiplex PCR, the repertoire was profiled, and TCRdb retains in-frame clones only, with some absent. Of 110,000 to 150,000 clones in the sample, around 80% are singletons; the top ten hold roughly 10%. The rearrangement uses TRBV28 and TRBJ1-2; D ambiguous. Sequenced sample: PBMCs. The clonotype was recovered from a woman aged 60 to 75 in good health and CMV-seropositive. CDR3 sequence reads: CASTLVPDGYTF. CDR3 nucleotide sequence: TGTGCCAGCACCCTAGTCCCTGATGGCTACACCTTC.